Included here is one T cell receptor beta chain sequence, with context. This specimen comes from a study of control samples from healthy donors and cancer patients. The protocol was immunoSEQ multiplex PCR, while the TCRdb copy is restricted to in-frame clones and leaves out a portion. The sample has about 83,000 clones, roughly nine tenths seen once. The TCR was taken from a middle-aged man in good health. Sequenced material: blood.

CDR3 in DNA: TGTGCCAGCTCACCAGGTATGAACACTGAAGCTTTCTTT. It codes for CASSPGMNTEAFF. This rearrangement joins TRBV18 to TRBJ1-1; D unclear. The CDR3 runs to 13 residues. V shed 2 bases and J shed 0 bases, with 4 bases lying between them. Per germline, CDR1 KGHSH and CDR2 LQKENI.